This T cell receptor beta chain was recorded in a study of human T cells and chemical hapten exposure. Study as a whole: Each patch test put 0.01% DPC on the upper back, and results were read at 6 days. General study results and limits: Donors' alopecia may make their immune response differ from healthy people's.

Using its own MiXCR run on the RACE reads, TCRdb lists one record per CDR3 protein. Of about 35,000 distinct CDR3 sequences listed, 9% to 15% are singletons. This clonotype was seen more than once but under ten times. Antigen unknown. The sample's time point: pre-sensitization, week 0. Specified treatment: therapeutic diphenylcyclopropenone sensitization with weekly scalp DPC. Total RNA was isolated from whole blood that had not been fractionated. The source of this sequence is a woman aged 40 to 50 with alopecia areata. Some clones in this sample may be carry-over from other donors' samples. Specimen: whole blood, collected in connection with sensitization to the hapten diphenylcyclopropenone (DPC).

The CDR3 nucleotides are TGTGCCAGCAGTTACCCCAGGGGTTTTAGGCCCCTCTCGCTTCAGTACTTC. Translating it yields CASSYPRGFRPLSLQYF. The chain joins TRBV6-2 or TRBV6-3 to TRBJ2-7; D possibly corresponds to TRBD1 (6 bases). V lost 2 bases and J lost 10, with 27 bases in between. Germline loops: CDR1 MNHEY, CDR2 SVGEGT. This CDR3 is 17 amino acids long.